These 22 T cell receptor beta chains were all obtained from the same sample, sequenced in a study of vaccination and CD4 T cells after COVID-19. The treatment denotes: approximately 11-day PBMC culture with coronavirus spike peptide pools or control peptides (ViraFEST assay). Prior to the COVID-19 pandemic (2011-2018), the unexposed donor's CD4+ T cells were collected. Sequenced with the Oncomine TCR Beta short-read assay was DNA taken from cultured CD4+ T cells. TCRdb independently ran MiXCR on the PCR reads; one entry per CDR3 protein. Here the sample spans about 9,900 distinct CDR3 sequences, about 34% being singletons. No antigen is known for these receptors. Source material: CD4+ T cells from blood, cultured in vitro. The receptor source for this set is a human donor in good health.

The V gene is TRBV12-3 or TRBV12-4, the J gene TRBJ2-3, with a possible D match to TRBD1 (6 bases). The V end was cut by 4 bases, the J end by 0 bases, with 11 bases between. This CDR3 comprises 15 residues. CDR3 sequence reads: CASSSGERSTDTQYF. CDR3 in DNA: TGTGCCAGCAGTTCAGGGGAAAGGAGCACAGATACGCAGTATTTT.

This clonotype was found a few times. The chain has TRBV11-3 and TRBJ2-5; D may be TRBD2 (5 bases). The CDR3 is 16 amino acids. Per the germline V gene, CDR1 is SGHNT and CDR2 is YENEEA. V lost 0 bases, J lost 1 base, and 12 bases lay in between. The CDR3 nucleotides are TGTGCCAGCAGCTTAGATTTCGCTAGCTGCCAAGAGACCCAGTACTTC. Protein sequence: CASSLDFASCQETQYF.

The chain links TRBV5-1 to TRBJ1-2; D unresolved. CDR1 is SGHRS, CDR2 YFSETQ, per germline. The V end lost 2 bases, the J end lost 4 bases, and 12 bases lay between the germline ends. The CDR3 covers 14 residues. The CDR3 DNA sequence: TGCGCCAGCAGCTTACTCGACTATTCCTATGGCTACACCTTC. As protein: CASSLLDYSYGYTF.

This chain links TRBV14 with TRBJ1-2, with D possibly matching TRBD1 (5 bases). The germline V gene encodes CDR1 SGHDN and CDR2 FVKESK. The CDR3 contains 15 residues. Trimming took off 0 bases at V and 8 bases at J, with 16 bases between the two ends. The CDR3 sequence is CASSQDTIGAGGYTF. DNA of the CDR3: TGTGCCAGCAGCCAAGATACAATCGGGGCAGGAGGCTACACCTTC. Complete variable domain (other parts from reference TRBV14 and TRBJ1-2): EAGVTQFPSHSVIEKGQTVTLRCDPISGHDNLYWYRRVMGKEIKFLLHFVKESKQDESGMPNNRFLAERTGGTYSTLKVQPAELEDSGVYFCASSQDTIGAGGYTFGSGTRLTVV.

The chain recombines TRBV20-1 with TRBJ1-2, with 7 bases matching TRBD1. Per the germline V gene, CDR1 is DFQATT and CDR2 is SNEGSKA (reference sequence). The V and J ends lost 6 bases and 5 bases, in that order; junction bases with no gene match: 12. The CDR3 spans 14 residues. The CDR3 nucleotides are TGCAGTGCCAGAAAGGACAGGTCCCCTTATGGCTACACCTTC. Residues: CSARKDRSPYGYTF.

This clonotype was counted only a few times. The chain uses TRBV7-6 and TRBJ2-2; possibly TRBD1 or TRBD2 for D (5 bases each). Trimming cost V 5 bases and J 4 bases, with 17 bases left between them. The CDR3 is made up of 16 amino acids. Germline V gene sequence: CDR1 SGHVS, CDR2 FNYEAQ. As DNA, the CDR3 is TGTGCCAGCAGCCTCCTAGCAGGGCAGCGCACCGGGGAGCTGTTTTTT. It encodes CASSLLAGQRTGELFF.

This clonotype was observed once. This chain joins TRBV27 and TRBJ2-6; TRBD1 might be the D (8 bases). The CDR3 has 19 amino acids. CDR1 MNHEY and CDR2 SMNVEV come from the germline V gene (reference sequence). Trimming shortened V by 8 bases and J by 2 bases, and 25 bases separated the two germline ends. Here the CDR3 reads CASCSPGGQATAGANVLTF. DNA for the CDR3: TGTGCCAGCTGTTCCCCGGGGGGACAGGCGACAGCTGGGGCCAACGTCCTGACTTTC.

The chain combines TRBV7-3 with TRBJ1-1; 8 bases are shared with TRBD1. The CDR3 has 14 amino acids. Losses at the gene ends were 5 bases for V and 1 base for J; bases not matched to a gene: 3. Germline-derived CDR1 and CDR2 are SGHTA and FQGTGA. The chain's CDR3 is CASSPGQGNTEAFF. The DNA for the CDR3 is TGTGCCAGCAGCCCTGGACAGGGGAACACTGAAGCTTTCTTT.

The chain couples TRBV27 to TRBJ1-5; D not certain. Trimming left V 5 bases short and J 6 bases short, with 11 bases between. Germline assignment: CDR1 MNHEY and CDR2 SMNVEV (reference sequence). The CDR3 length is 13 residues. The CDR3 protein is CASSADLIQPQHF. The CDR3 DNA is TGTGCCAGCAGTGCCGATCTAATTCAGCCCCAGCATTTT.

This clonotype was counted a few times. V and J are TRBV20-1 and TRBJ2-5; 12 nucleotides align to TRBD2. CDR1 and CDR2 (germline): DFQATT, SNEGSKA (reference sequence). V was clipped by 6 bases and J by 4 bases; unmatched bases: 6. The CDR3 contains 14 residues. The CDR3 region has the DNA TGCAGTGCCCCTAGACTAGCGGGGGCAGAGACCCAGTACTTC. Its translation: CSAPRLAGAETQYF.

CDR3 nucleotides: TGTGCCATCAGTTCCTACTCTGGGGGTGAGCAGTTCTTC. This codes for CAISSYSGGEQFF. The rearrangement joins TRBV10-3 to TRBJ2-1; either TRBD1 or TRBD2 may supply D (5 bases each). The V end was cut by 5 bases, the J end by 9 bases, with 14 bases between. This CDR3 is built from 13 residues. The germline V gene encodes CDR1 ENHRY and CDR2 SYGVKD.

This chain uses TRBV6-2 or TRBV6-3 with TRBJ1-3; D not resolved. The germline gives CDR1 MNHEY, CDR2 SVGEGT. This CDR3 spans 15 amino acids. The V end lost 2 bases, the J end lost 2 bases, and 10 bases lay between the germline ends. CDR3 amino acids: CASSYRPMTGNTIYF. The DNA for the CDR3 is TGTGCCAGCAGTTACCGGCCGATGACTGGAAACACCATATATTTT.

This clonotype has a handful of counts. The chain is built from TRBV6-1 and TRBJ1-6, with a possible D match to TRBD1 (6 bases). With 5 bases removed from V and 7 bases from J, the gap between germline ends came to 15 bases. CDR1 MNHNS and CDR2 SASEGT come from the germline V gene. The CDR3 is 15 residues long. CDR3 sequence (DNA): TGTGCCAGCAGTCAGAACAGGGCGCGGAATTCACCCCTCCACTTT. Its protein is CASSQNRARNSPLHF.

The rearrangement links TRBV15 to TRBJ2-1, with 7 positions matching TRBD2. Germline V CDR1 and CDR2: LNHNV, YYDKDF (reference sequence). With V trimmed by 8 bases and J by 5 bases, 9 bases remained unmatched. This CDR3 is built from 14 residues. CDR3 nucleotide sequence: TGTGCCACCTCCCCGGGGACTACCAACAATGAGCAGTTCTTC. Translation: CATSPGTTNNEQFF.

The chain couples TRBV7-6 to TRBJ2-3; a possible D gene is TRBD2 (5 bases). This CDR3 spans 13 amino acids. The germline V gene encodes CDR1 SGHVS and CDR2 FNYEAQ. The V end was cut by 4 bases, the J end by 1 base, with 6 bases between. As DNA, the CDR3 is TGTGCCAGCAGCTCACTAGGCACAGATACGCAGTATTTT. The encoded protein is CASSSLGTDTQYF.

The CDR3 DNA sequence: TGTGCCAGCAGCTTGGGTTGGGCAGAGGATACGCAGTATTTT. Translating gives CASSLGWAEDTQYF. V and J are TRBV7-3 and TRBJ2-3; D not resolved. Trimming shortened V by 3 bases and J by 6 bases, and 13 bases separated the two germline ends. The CDR3 contains 14 residues. Germline CDR1 and CDR2: SGHTA and FQGTGA.

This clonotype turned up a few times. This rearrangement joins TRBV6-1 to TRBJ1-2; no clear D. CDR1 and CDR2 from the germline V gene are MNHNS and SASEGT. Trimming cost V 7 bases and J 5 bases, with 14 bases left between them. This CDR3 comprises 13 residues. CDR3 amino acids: CASMGDRSYGYTF. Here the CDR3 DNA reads TGTGCCAGCATGGGAGACCGGAGTTATGGCTACACCTTC.

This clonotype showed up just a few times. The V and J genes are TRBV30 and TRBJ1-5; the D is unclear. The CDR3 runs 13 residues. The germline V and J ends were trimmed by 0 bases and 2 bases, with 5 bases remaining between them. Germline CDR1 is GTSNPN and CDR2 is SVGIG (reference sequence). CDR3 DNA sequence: TGTGCCTGGAGTGTAACAGGCAATCAGCCCCAGCATTTT. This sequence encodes CAWSVTGNQPQHF.

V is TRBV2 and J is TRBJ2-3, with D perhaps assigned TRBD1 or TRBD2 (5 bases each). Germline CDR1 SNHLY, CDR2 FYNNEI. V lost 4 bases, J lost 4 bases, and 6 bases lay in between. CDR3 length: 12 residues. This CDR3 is CASSGGADTQYF. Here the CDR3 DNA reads TGTGCCAGCAGTGGAGGGGCAGATACGCAGTATTTT.

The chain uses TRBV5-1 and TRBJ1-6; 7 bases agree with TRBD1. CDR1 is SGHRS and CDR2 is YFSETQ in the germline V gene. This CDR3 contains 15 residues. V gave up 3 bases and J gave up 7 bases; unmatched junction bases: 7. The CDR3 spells CASSSNRQGNSPLHF. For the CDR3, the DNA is TGCGCCAGCAGCTCAAACCGACAGGGAAATTCACCCCTCCACTTT.

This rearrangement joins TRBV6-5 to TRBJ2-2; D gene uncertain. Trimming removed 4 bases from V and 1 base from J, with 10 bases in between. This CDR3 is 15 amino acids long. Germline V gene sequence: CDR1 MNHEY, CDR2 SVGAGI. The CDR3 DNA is TGTGCCAGCAGTTTTAATAACAGGAACACCGGGGAGCTGTTTTTT. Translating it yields CASSFNNRNTGELFF.

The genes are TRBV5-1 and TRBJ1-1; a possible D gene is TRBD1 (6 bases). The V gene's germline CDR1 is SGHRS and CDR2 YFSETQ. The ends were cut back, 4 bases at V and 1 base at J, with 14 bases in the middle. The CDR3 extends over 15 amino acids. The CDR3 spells CASSLLGTRNTEAFF. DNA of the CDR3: TGCGCCAGCAGCCTCTTAGGGACAAGGAACACTGAAGCTTTCTTT.